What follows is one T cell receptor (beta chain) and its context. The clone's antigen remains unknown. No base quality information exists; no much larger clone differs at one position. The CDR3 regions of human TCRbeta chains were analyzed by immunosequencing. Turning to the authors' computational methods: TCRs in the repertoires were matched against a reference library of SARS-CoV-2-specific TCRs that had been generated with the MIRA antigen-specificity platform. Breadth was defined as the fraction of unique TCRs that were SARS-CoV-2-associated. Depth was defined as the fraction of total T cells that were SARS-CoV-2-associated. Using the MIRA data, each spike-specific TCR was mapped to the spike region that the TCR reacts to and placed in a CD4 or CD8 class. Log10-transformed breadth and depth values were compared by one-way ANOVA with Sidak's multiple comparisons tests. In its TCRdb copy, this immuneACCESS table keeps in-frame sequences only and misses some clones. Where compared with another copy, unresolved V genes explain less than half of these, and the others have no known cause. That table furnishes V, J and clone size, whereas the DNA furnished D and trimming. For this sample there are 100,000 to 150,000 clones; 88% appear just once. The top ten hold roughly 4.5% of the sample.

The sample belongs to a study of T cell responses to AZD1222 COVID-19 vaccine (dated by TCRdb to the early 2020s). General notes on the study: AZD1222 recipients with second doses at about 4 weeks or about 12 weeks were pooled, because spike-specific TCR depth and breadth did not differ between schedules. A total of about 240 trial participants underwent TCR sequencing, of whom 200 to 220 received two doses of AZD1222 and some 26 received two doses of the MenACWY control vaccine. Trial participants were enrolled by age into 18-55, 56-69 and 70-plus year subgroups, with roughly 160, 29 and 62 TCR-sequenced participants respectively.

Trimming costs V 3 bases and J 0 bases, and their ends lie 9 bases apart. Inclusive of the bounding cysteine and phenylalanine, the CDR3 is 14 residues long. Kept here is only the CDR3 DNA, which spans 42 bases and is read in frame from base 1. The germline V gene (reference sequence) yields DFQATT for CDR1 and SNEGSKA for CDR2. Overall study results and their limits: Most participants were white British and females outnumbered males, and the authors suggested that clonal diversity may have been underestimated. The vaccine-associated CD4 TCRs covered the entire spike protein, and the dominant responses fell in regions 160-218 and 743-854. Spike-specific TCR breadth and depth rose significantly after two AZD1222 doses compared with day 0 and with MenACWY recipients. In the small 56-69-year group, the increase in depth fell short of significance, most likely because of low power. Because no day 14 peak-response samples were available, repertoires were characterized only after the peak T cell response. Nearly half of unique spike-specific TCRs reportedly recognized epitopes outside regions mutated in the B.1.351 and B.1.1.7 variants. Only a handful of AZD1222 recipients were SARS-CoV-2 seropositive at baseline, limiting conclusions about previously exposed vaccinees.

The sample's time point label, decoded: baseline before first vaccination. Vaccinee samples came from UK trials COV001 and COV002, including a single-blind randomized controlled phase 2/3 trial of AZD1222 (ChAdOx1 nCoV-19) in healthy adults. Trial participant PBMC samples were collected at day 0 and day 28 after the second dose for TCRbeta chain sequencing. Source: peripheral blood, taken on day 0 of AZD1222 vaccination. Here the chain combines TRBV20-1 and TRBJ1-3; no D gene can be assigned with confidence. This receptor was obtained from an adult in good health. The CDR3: CSASSDDSGNTIYF. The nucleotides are TGCAGTGCTAGTTCCGATGACTCTGGAAACACCATATATTTT.